This T cell receptor beta chain was sequenced in a study of regulatory T cells in long-lasting Graves disease. This clonotype was seen at least ten times. CDR3-region Arm-PCR and iRepertoire HTBI primers produced the TCR beta libraries. TCRdb reprocessed the multiplex PCR reads with MiXCR, giving one entry per CDR3 protein. The table records a few hundred thousand distinct CDR3 sequences, 20% to 30% of them present only once. Specified time point: persistent/refractory GD, antithyroid drugs over 5 years with positive TRAb. With RNA extracted from PBMCs as input, the TCR library was made. V lost 2 bases and J lost 6, with 10 bases in between. The V gene's germline CDR1 is SEHNR and CDR2 FQNEAQ (reference sequence). The CDR3 length is 14 residues.

Sequenced here: peripheral blood mononuclear cells (PBMCs), sampled when the disease was refractory, from a patient treated with antithyroid drugs. The rearrangement uses TRBV7-9 and TRBJ1-4; D call uncertain. The receptor's source is a female donor with Graves disease. As DNA, the CDR3 is TGTGCCAGCAGCTTAAAGACTTTGGATGAAAAACTGTTTTTT. It is translated as CASSLKTLDEKLFF.